This is a list of T cell receptor beta chains from one sample in a study of CD8 T cells in Susac syndrome. TCRdb re-derived calls from the immunoSEQ multiplex PCR reads in MiXCR, one entry per CDR3 protein. The sample contains approximately 280,000 distinct CDR3 sequences, approximately 81% of which appear only once. The sequencing sample was made of CD8+ T cells from PBMCs. These receptors all stem from a human donor with multiple sclerosis. Each CDR3 is given with its conserved first and last residue.

cdr3_aa: CASSLRQGGNEQYF; v_call: TRBV27; j_call: TRBJ2-7
cdr3_aa: CASTGRLGGYTF; v_call: TRBV21-1; j_call: TRBJ1-2
cdr3_aa: CASSAGRTEAFF; v_call: TRBV27; j_call: TRBJ1-1
cdr3_aa: CASSQAPGTSHQETQYF; v_call: TRBV3-1; j_call: TRBJ2-5
cdr3_aa: CATSDLEGIGSEETQYF; v_call: TRBV24-1; j_call: TRBJ2-5
cdr3_aa: CASSEGVYPEAFF; v_call: TRBV9; j_call: TRBJ1-1
cdr3_aa: CATRTGALLETQYF; v_call: TRBV6-1; j_call: TRBJ2-5
cdr3_aa: CASNFSGISYNEQFF; v_call: TRBV27; j_call: TRBJ2-1
cdr3_aa: CSASAVSWELTDTQYF; v_call: TRBV20-1; j_call: TRBJ2-3
cdr3_aa: CAISESMSSGLTDTQYF; v_call: TRBV10-3; j_call: TRBJ2-3
cdr3_aa: CATSRRGDQVGELFF; v_call: TRBV15; j_call: TRBJ2-2
cdr3_aa: CASSQDGQSSPDTQYF; v_call: TRBV4-2; j_call: TRBJ2-3
cdr3_aa: CASSLLGEGTEAFF; v_call: TRBV27; j_call: TRBJ1-1
cdr3_aa: CASSDLAGYNEQFF; v_call: TRBV2; j_call: TRBJ2-1
cdr3_aa: CASSPTGRKNTYEQYF; v_call: TRBV4-1; j_call: TRBJ2-7
cdr3_aa: CAPRTWGREAFF; v_call: TRBV2; j_call: TRBJ1-1
cdr3_aa: CASSYLGSTEAFF; v_call: TRBV6-6; j_call: TRBJ1-1
cdr3_aa: CASLGNTGELFF; v_call: TRBV2; j_call: TRBJ2-2
cdr3_aa: CASSQDFWLAEEQYF; v_call: TRBV3-1; j_call: TRBJ2-7
cdr3_aa: CASSVRPHLADTQYF; v_call: TRBV12-3/TRBV12-4; j_call: TRBJ2-3
cdr3_aa: CASSEPAQREFYEQYF; v_call: TRBV6-1; j_call: TRBJ2-7
cdr3_aa: CATQVRGGTYEQYF; v_call: TRBV28; j_call: TRBJ2-7
cdr3_aa: CASSLLVSGANYGYTF; v_call: TRBV27; j_call: TRBJ1-2
cdr3_aa: CASSLVLQWAGELFF; v_call: TRBV7-6; j_call: TRBJ2-2
cdr3_aa: CAGSRIAGDRKQYF; v_call: TRBV3-1; j_call: TRBJ2-7
cdr3_aa: CASSLGTGAWTEAFF; v_call: TRBV5-8; j_call: TRBJ1-1
cdr3_aa: CASSWGAGGTEAFF; v_call: TRBV27; j_call: TRBJ1-1
cdr3_aa: CASSQGLVSYNEQFF; v_call: TRBV27; j_call: TRBJ2-1
cdr3_aa: CASSLGQNDGGYGYTF; v_call: TRBV7-9; j_call: TRBJ1-2
cdr3_aa: CASSLGTGRSEAFF; v_call: TRBV27; j_call: TRBJ1-1
cdr3_aa: CAWSAAQGVNTEAFF; v_call: TRBV30; j_call: TRBJ1-1
cdr3_aa: CASSLDQTENQPQHF; v_call: TRBV11-2; j_call: TRBJ1-5
cdr3_aa: CASTLLPRTGELFF; v_call: TRBV6-6; j_call: TRBJ2-2
cdr3_aa: CSGRAGGYEQYF; v_call: TRBV20-1; j_call: TRBJ2-7
cdr3_aa: CAIADRQGGNTEAFF; v_call: TRBV10-3; j_call: TRBJ1-1
cdr3_aa: CASSPPDYEQYF; v_call: TRBV7-9; j_call: TRBJ2-7
cdr3_aa: CSVSGLAGGKAPSTDTQYF; v_call: TRBV29-1; j_call: TRBJ2-3
cdr3_aa: CASSTTPTGFGYEQYF; v_call: TRBV7-9; j_call: TRBJ2-7
cdr3_aa: CASSLGLAVIEQYF; v_call: TRBV5-6; j_call: TRBJ2-7
cdr3_aa: CASSLGTYTEAFF; v_call: TRBV27; j_call: TRBJ1-1
cdr3_aa: CAISVGGQLDKNIQYF; v_call: TRBV10-3; j_call: TRBJ2-4
cdr3_aa: CASGGDSFYEQYF; v_call: TRBV12-3/TRBV12-4; j_call: TRBJ2-7
cdr3_aa: CASSESGAIYQPQHF; v_call: TRBV2; j_call: TRBJ1-5
cdr3_aa: CSVEHPGAFF; v_call: TRBV29-1; j_call: TRBJ1-1
cdr3_aa: CASRPSRGGYSYNEQFF; v_call: TRBV7-2; j_call: TRBJ2-1
cdr3_aa: CASSHPFGTTIMNTEAFF; v_call: TRBV4-1; j_call: TRBJ1-1
cdr3_aa: CASSLGRNSPLHF; v_call: TRBV27; j_call: TRBJ1-6
cdr3_aa: CASSLGDRTNTGELFF; v_call: TRBV7-9; j_call: TRBJ2-2
cdr3_aa: CASNWVGVVTDTQYF; v_call: TRBV27; j_call: TRBJ2-3
cdr3_aa: CASSSVREVIYNEQFF; v_call: TRBV28; j_call: TRBJ2-1
cdr3_aa: CASSTRASGSTYEQYF; v_call: TRBV28; j_call: TRBJ2-7
cdr3_aa: CASSSVQGGNQPQHF; v_call: TRBV7-9; j_call: TRBJ1-5
cdr3_aa: CASSSRSALTQYF; v_call: TRBV7-9; j_call: TRBJ2-5
cdr3_aa: CASSPRLAGVEQYF; v_call: TRBV6-5; j_call: TRBJ2-7
cdr3_aa: CASGPGGRAYEQYF; v_call: TRBV12-5; j_call: TRBJ2-7
cdr3_aa: CASSLATLKGGSNEQFF; v_call: TRBV7-8; j_call: TRBJ2-1
cdr3_aa: CASKFQERNTEAFF; v_call: TRBV28; j_call: TRBJ1-1
cdr3_aa: CASSDGETQYF; v_call: TRBV9; j_call: TRBJ2-5
cdr3_aa: CASSNAGEQFF; v_call: TRBV27; j_call: TRBJ2-1
cdr3_aa: CASSLQQGYEQYF; v_call: TRBV7-9; j_call: TRBJ2-7